This T cell receptor (beta chain) was profiled in a study of cytomegalovirus exposure and HLA in healthy donors. About the research overall: Caucasian-associated ancestry cluster membership applied to 75% to 85% of some 400 genotyped donors.

The J segment lost 10 bases and the V segment lost 1 base, leaving 7 bases of the junction unmatched. The CDR3 runs to 15 residues. From germline, CDR1 is MGHRA and CDR2 YSYEKL. To note about this clone: Its antigen is not identified.

Study outcomes and limitations: The study carried out a later analysis of TCR beta sequences. It associated 15,000 to 20,000 of them with specific HLA alleles at a false discovery rate of 0.05. Most CMV-associated TCR beta chains appeared HLA-restricted in a later analysis. Accurate prediction of most subjects' HLA-A and HLA-B alleles from TCR beta sequences was reported.

Amplification used 60 Vbeta primers and 13 Jbeta primers. Data came from immunoSEQ multiplex PCR; TCRdb stores just in-frame clones and leaves some out. This sample has about 120,000 clones; around three quarters occur once, and the top ten carry about 5.8%. The receptor was isolated from a man aged 18 to 29 in good health and CMV-seropositive. V and J are TRBV4-1 and TRBJ1-5; 10 nucleotides match TRBD1. Input material: PBMCs. CDR3 bases: TGCGCCAGCAGCCAAGTAGCGGGACAGGGGAGACCCCAGCATTTT. Protein: CASSQVAGQGRPQHF.